The 15 T cell receptor delta chains listed next were all sequenced from one sample in a study of γδ T cells in repeated Plasmodium falciparum infection. Gammadelta T cells were flow-sorted from PBMC into Vgamma9/Vdelta2+ and Vdelta2-negative populations for bulk analysis. TCRdb fed the multiplex PCR reads to CATT. This sample yields around 46,000 delta-chain clones, of which approximately 2% are seen a single time; roughly a quarter belongs to the top ten. Sequenced material: gamma-delta T cells from blood. Receptors originate from a pool of human donors (malaria-infected and uninfected, not separated).

This clone has at least ten counts. TCRdb shows a much larger clone's protein in place of this DNA's translation, and the two differ at residue 6, likely through a read error; the protein shown is translated from the DNA. The V gene is TRDV2, the J gene TRDJ1; TRDD3 might be the D (6 bases). Here the J gene was assigned by germline matching of the DNA, as TCRdb has none. V was cut by 2 bases and J by 1 base, with 13 bases left in between. Germline CDR1 reads GEAIGNYY; CDR2 reads EKD. The CDR3 covers 15 residues. The CDR3 nucleotides are TGTGCCTGTGACATGGCGGGGGAGAGCACCGATAAACTCATCTTT. Encoded protein: CACDMAGESTDKLIF.

As concerns this clone: TCRdb's entry gives the protein of a much larger clone, which mismatches this DNA's translation at residue 10, likely from a read error; the protein reported here is translated from the DNA. V and J are TRDV2 and TRDJ1; TRDD3 is a possible D gene (6 bases). In the absence of a J gene in TCRdb, the DNA was matched to germline to assign it here. The CDR3 runs to 15 residues. Looked up from germline, CDR1 is GEAIGNYY and CDR2 is EKD. V lost 3 bases to trimming and J lost 4 bases, with 17 bases between them. DNA for the CDR3: TGTGCCTGTGACGTGGTGGGGGGCCAAGACGATAAACTCATCTTT. This sequence encodes CACDVVGGQDDKLIF.

As to this clone: A far larger clone lies a single base away; this is likely a read error. Other DNA sequences in this specimen translate into the identical CDR3. The chain couples TRDV3 to TRDJ1, with TRDD3 matching 7 bases. TCRdb offers no J gene call, so here the DNA was matched to germline to obtain one. The CDR3 loop spans 18 amino acids. Germline values: CDR1 TVYSNPD, CDR2 GDNSRS (reference sequence). CDR3 amino acids: CAFSNRDRGGRGGDKLIF. In DNA, the CDR3 is TGTGCTTTCTCTAATCGCGACCGTGGGGGAAGGGGGGGCGATAAACTCATCTTT.

This clone was seen only a few times. Translating this DNA gives a protein that differs at residue 5 from the TCRdb one, which belongs to a much larger clone; a read error is likely, and the protein shown is this translation. The V and J genes are TRDV2 and TRDJ1; 10 bases are shared with TRDD3. Assignment of the J gene here rests on matching the DNA to germline, because TCRdb gives none. CDR1 and CDR2 (germline): GEAIGNYY, EKD. V shed 4 bases and J 7 bases; nucleotides not matched to a gene: 8. The CDR3 runs 14 residues. The CDR3 protein is CACEGLGDDGKLIF. The CDR3 coding sequence is TGTGCCTGTGAAGGACTGGGGGATGACGGTAAACTCATCTTT.

This clone was seen only a few times. TCRdb attributes to this sequence the protein of a much larger clone, which differs from the DNA translation at residue 14; a read error is likely, and the protein displayed is translated from the DNA. This chain links TRDV2 with TRDJ3, with TRDD3 identical over 7 bases. The J gene is absent in TCRdb and was assigned here via DNA matching to germline. Germline CDR1 GEAIGNYY, CDR2 EKD. This CDR3 contains 21 residues. The CDR3 nucleotides are TGTGCCTGTGACACGGTACTGGGGTCACCTCCTAGCTCCCGGGACACCCGACAGATGTTTTTC. Amino acids: CACDTVLGSPPSSRDTRQMFF.

This clone was seen repeatedly, ten times or more. A read error is likely here: a far larger clone is one base away. At the DNA level, this CDR3 is encoded by other sequences in the same sample as well. The chain links TRDV2 to TRDJ3; D may be TRDD3 (5 bases). V shed 0 bases and J shed 0 bases, with 14 bases lying between them. The germline V gene encodes CDR1 GEAIGNYY and CDR2 EKD. The CDR3 extends over 19 amino acids. The CDR3 loop is CACDTVGDLGSWDTRQMFF. The DNA of the CDR3 is TGTGCCTGTGACACCGTTGGGGACCTAGGCTCCTGGGACACCCGACAGATGTTTTTC.

Points on this clone: This likely reflects a read error, since a far larger clone is one base away. This sample includes further DNA sequences coding for the same CDR3. J is TRDJ1 and V is TRDV1; tentative D call: TRDD3 (5 bases). The J gene is absent in TCRdb and was assigned here via DNA matching to germline. Germline lookup yields CDR1 TSWWSYY and CDR2 QGS. V was trimmed by 3 bases and J by 0 bases, leaving 14 bases between them. The CDR3 totals 16 residues. CDR3 region: CALGDSGLLYTDKLIF. CDR3 sequence (DNA): TGTGCTCTTGGGGACTCTGGGCTCTTATACACCGATAAACTCATCTTT.

This clone was detected a few times. The protein given by TCRdb reflects a much larger clone and differs at residue 5 from this DNA's translation, likely from a read error; the protein shown is the DNA's translation. CDR3 sequence reads: CALGKQKDFLRFRGLYKLIF. CDR3 DNA sequence: TGTGCTCTTGGGAAACAAAAAGACTTCCTACGTTTTCGGGGGCTCTATAAACTCATCTTT. The chain combines TRDV1 with TRDJ1, with 8 bases that match TRDD2. Because TCRdb records no J gene, it was assigned here through a match of the DNA to germline. This CDR3 comprises 20 residues. Germline-derived CDR1 and CDR2 are TSWWSYY and QGS. After removal of 5 bases from V and 6 bases from J, the junction contained 26 bases not matched to a gene.

This clone was detected only a few times. The translation of this DNA and the TCRdb protein of a much larger clone differ at residue 7, probably owing to a read error; the protein shown here is translated from the DNA. This sequence joins TRDV1 and TRDJ1, with D hard to call. Germline matching of the DNA provided the J gene here, since TCRdb leaves it blank. The CDR3 consists of 15 residues. From germline, CDR1 is TSWWSYY and CDR2 QGS. Trimming removed 3 bases from V and 3 bases from J, with 14 bases in between. The CDR3, as DNA: TGTGCTCTTGGGGAGACTGCGTACGACCCCGATAAACTCATCTTT. Amino acids: CALGETAYDPDKLIF.

Turning to this clone: The TCRdb record carries a much larger clone's protein, which differs from this DNA's translation at residue 10; a read error is the likely cause, and the protein listed here is the DNA translation. The genes are TRDV1 and TRDJ1; a possible D gene is TRDD3 (7 bases). The J gene is not listed in TCRdb, so it was assigned here from a DNA match to germline. The CDR3 is 22 residues long. Looked up from germline, CDR1 is TSWWSYY and CDR2 is QGS. Trimming left V 0 bases short and J 1 base short, with 30 bases between. The CDR3 is CALGELWPSLLLGFPGTDKLIF. DNA for the CDR3: TGTGCTCTTGGGGAACTTTGGCCTTCCCTCCTACTGGGGTTCCCCGGCACCGATAAACTCATCTTT.

This clone was seen ten or more times. This chain uses TRDV1 with TRDJ1, with D unclear. The CDR3 consists of 12 residues. The V and J ends lost 2 bases and 12 bases respectively, with 13 bases between them. Germline CDR1 reads TSWWSYY; CDR2 reads QGS. CDR3 DNA sequence: TGTGCTCTTGGGGAAAATAATCAGGGAATCATCTTT. It is translated as CALGENNQGIIF.

Turning to this clone: TCRdb's protein, taken from a much larger clone, differs from this DNA's translation at residue 13, likely owing to a read error; the protein displayed comes from the DNA. This chain links TRDV1 with TRDJ1, with 8 bases matching TRDD3. Assignment of the J gene here rests on matching the DNA to germline, because TCRdb gives none. Germline CDR1 and CDR2: TSWWSYY and QGS. CDR3 length: 24 residues. V lost 0 bases to trimming and J lost 0 bases; unmatched junction nucleotides: 27. In DNA, the CDR3 is TGTGCTCTTGGGGAACTCCGCGAGGGGTTCTGGGGGACACGCTTACCCCACTACACCGATAAACTCATCTTT. Amino acids: CALGELREGFWGTRLPHYTDKLIF.

This clone came up a few times. The protein given by TCRdb reflects a much larger clone and differs at residue 18 from this DNA's translation, likely from a read error; the protein shown is the DNA's translation. V is TRDV3 and J is TRDJ1, with 7 bases identical to TRDD3. TCRdb does not report a J gene; here it was assigned by matching the DNA to germline references. V dropped 5 bases and J dropped 0; count of bases not matched to a gene: 39. The germline V gene encodes CDR1 TVYSNPD and CDR2 GDNSRS (reference sequence). The CDR3 sequence is 24 residues long. The DNA for the CDR3 is TGTGCCCATGGGGTCTCCTTTTTATACTGGGGACTAACAAGGGTTCGATCTTACACCGATAAACTCATCTTT. Its translation: CAHGVSFLYWGLTRVRSYTDKLIF.

Concerning this clone: Translating this DNA gives a protein that differs at residue 17 from the TCRdb one, which belongs to a much larger clone; a read error is likely, and the protein shown is this translation. In DNA form, the CDR3 reads TGTGCTCTCAGTAAGTACCGCAACTGGGGGATAACTTTGGGATTGTACGCCGATAAACTCATCTTT. This sequence encodes CALSKYRNWGITLGLYADKLIF. This chain links TRDV1 with TRDJ1; 11 bases match TRDD3. Since TCRdb gives no J gene, matching the DNA to germline was used here to assign it. CDR3 length: 22 residues. J lost 3 bases, V lost 9 bases, and 30 bases had no gene match. CDR1 and CDR2 (germline): TSWWSYY, QGS.

This clone has just a few counts. It is likely a read error: a sequence one base away is far more abundant. The sample carries other DNA sequences with the same CDR3. The genes are TRDV1 and TRDJ1; no clear D gene. Matching the DNA to germline supplied the J gene, which TCRdb does not give. The CDR3 loop spans 13 amino acids. V shed 3 bases and J shed 0 bases, with 5 bases lying between them. CDR1 and CDR2 (germline): TSWWSYY, QGS. The CDR3: CALGELYTDKLIF. The DNA of the CDR3 is TGTGCTCTTGGGGAGCTGTACACCGATAAACTCATCTTT.